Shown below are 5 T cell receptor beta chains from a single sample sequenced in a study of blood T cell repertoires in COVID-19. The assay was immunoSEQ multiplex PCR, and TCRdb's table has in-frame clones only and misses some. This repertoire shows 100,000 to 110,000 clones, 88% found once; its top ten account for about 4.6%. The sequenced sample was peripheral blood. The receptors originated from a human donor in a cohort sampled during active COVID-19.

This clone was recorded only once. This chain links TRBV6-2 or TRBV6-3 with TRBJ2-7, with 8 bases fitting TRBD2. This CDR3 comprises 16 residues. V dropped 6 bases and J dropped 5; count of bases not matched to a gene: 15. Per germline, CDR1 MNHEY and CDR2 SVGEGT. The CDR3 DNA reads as TGTGCCAGCAGCTCCCGGGAGGGAGGCTTTAGGAACGAGCAGTACTTC. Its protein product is CASSSREGGFRNEQYF.

CDR3 region: CASSRWDIGNTIYF. DNA for the CDR3: TGTGCCAGTAGCCGATGGGACATAGGAAACACCATATATTTT. This chain uses TRBV19 with TRBJ1-3; a weak D match, TRBD1 (6 bases). The CDR3 consists of 14 residues. Trimming removed 6 bases from V and 4 bases from J, with 13 bases in between. Germline-derived CDR1 and CDR2 are LNHDA and SQIVND (reference sequence). The complete variable domain, with remaining parts taken from reference TRBV19 and TRBJ1-3, reads DGGITQSPKYLFRKEGQNVTLSCEQNLNHDAMYWYRQDPGQGLRLIYYSQIVNDFQKGDIAEGYSVSREKKESFPLTVTSAQKNPTAFYLCASSRWDIGNTIYFGEGSWLTVV.

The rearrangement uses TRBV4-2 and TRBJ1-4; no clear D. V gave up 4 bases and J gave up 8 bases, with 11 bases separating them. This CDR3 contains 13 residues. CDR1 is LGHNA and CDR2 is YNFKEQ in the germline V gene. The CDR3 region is CASSPLGSEKLFF. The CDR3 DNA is TGTGCCAGCAGCCCCCTAGGCAGCGAAAAACTGTTTTTT.

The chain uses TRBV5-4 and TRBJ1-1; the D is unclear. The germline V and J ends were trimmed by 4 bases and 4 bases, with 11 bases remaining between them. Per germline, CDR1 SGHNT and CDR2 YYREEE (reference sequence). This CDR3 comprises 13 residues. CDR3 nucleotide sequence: TGTGCCAGCAGCAGTAAAGGCGGCACTGAAGCTTTCTTT. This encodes CASSSKGGTEAFF.

The CDR3 loop reads CASSQSHRGGEQFF. CDR3 coding DNA: TGTGCCAGCAGCCAAAGCCACAGGGGGGGGGAGCAGTTCTTC. V gene TRBV4-2 combines with J gene TRBJ2-1, with D possibly TRBD1 on 8 matching bases. Trimming removed 2 bases from V and 10 bases from J, with 15 bases in between. The CDR3 loop spans 14 amino acids. Germline CDR1 and CDR2: LGHNA and YNFKEQ.